This T cell receptor (beta chain) is from a study of OX40 agonist ivuxolimab in advanced cancers. Study-level information: Dose-escalation patients suffered from hepatocellular carcinoma, melanoma, renal cell or head and neck cancer.

The CDR3 length is 15 residues. Trimming removed 5 bases from V and 3 bases from J, with 11 bases in between. Germline CDR1 is SGHTA and CDR2 is FQGNSA. Repertoires were generated with immunoSEQ multiplex PCR, while TCRdb's copy carries only in-frame clones and drops some. The sample gives tens of thousands of clones, 70% to 90% of which show up once; around 1.2% is in the top ten. The chain has TRBV7-2 and TRBJ1-6; D is perhaps TRBD1 (6 bases). Here the sequenced sample was CD4+ or CD8+ T cells sorted from blood, taken in a trial of the OX40 agonist ivuxolimab. The clonotype originates from an adult with an advanced solid tumor such as melanoma, head and neck, liver or kidney cancer. CDR3 residues: CASSGRGNYNSPLHF. The CDR3 DNA reads TGTGCCAGCAGCGGCAGGGGAAACTATAATTCACCCCTCCACTTT.